The 21 T cell receptor beta chains given below trace back to one sample, sequenced in a study of T cell changes during pregnancy in multiple sclerosis. The table came from immunoSEQ multiplex PCR; TCRdb's copy has only in-frame clones and leaves some out. This table has about 17,000 clones, 88% appearing once. The input for sequencing was CD8+ T cells from peripheral blood mononuclear cells, taken after pregnancy. The source is a female donor in good health, enrolled as a control in a pregnancy study.

J is TRBJ2-7 and V is TRBV2, with TRBD2 as a possible D gene (7 bases). Trimming removed 8 bases from V and 7 bases from J, with 15 bases in between. The CDR3 spans 12 residues. Per the germline V gene, CDR1 is SNHLY and CDR2 is FYNNEI. The CDR3 bases are TGTGCCAGCCTCGGGGGGCGTGGTGAGCAGTACTTC. This sequence encodes CASLGGRGEQYF.

The rearrangement joins TRBV5-6 to TRBJ2-1; 7 bases line up with TRBD1. Germline CDR1 reads SGHDT; CDR2 reads YYEEEE. After removal of 5 bases from V and 4 bases from J, the junction contained 9 bases not matched to a gene. CDR3 length: 15 residues. In DNA form, the CDR3 reads TGTGCCAGCAGTCCCGTCGAGACAGGGTACAATGAGCAGTTCTTC. Translation gives CASSPVETGYNEQFF.

The chain has TRBV5-1 and TRBJ2-1; possible D gene TRBD1, 6 bases. The CDR3 covers 15 residues. Germline CDR1 is SGHRS and CDR2 is YFSETQ. Trimming left V 2 bases short and J 7 bases short, with 16 bases between. CDR3 sequence reads: CASSLKWQGSNEQFF. The CDR3 region has the DNA TGCGCCAGCAGCTTAAAGTGGCAGGGGTCGAATGAGCAGTTCTTC.

V and J are TRBV5-4 and TRBJ2-7; TRBD1 agrees at 11 bases. The ends lost 5 bases at V and 7 bases at J; junction bases unmatched: 8. The CDR3 contains 14 residues. Germline CDR1 and CDR2: SGHNT and YYREEE (reference sequence). The CDR3 region is CASSWTGGSEEQYF. The CDR3 coding sequence is TGTGCCAGCAGTTGGACAGGGGGCTCAGAGGAGCAGTACTTC.

This clone was seen once. This chain links TRBV27 with TRBJ2-1; 9 bases match TRBD2. The CDR3 sequence is 15 residues long. Germline CDR1 MNHEY, CDR2 SMNVEV (reference sequence). With 4 bases clipped from V and 5 bases from J, the junction kept 6 bases outside the gene matches. CDR3 DNA: TGTGCCAGCAGTTCCCTGGCGGGAGGGAACAATGAGCAGTTCTTC. Its translation is CASSSLAGGNNEQFF.

The rearrangement links TRBV19 to TRBJ2-1, with 11 positions matching TRBD2. The CDR3 is 17 residues long. J gave up 5 bases and V 3 bases, and 9 bases lay outside the gene matches. Germline V gene data show CDR1 as LNHDA and CDR2 as SQIVND (reference sequence). The CDR3 coding sequence is TGTGCCAGTAGTATCCTTAGCGGGGGGGCCATGGACAATGAGCAGTTCTTC. Residues: CASSILSGGAMDNEQFF.

The chain recombines TRBV5-1 with TRBJ1-4; TRBD1 is a possible D gene (5 bases). In germline, CDR1 is SGHRS, CDR2 YFSETQ. The CDR3 contains 15 residues. With 4 bases removed from V and 0 bases from J, the gap between germline ends came to 10 bases. This CDR3 reads CASSRGGATNEKLFF. The CDR3 nucleotides read TGCGCCAGCAGCCGGGGGGGAGCAACTAATGAAAAACTGTTTTTT. Supplemented by reference TRBV5-1 and TRBJ1-4, the full variable domain reads KAGVTQTPRYLIKTRGQQVTLSCSPISGHRSVSWYQQTPGQGLQFLFEYFSETQRNKGNFPGRFSGRQFSNSRSEMNVSTLELGDSALYLCASSRGGATNEKLFFGSGTQLSVL.

The chain joins TRBV7-6 to TRBJ1-1; TRBD1 aligns across 12 bases. V lost 5 bases to trimming and J lost 5 bases; unmatched junction nucleotides: 9. The germline V gene encodes CDR1 SGHVS and CDR2 FNYEAQ. The CDR3 covers 16 residues. The CDR3 coding sequence is TGTGCCAGCAGCCCCCGGGGACAGGGGGCGCGTACTGAAGCTTTCTTT. It translates to CASSPRGQGARTEAFF.

There are a few counts of this clone. The chain employs TRBV9 and TRBJ2-1, with D tentatively TRBD2 (5 bases). The CDR3 is 13 residues long. Germline CDR1 is SGDLS and CDR2 is YYNGEE. Deletions cut 0 bases from V and 7 bases from J, with 8 bases between. Written as DNA, the CDR3 is TGTGCCAGCAGCGTAGATCCGGGGAATGAGCAGTTCTTC. Translated: CASSVDPGNEQFF.

The chain is built from TRBV7-9 and TRBJ1-4, with 7 bases identical to TRBD1. Losses at the gene ends were 5 bases for V and 4 bases for J; bases not matched to a gene: 10. The CDR3 loop spans 16 amino acids. Germline loops: CDR1 SEHNR, CDR2 FQNEAQ (reference sequence). The CDR3 region is CASSNRDRAFNEKLFF. Here the CDR3 DNA reads TGTGCCAGCAGCAACCGGGACAGAGCTTTTAATGAAAAACTGTTTTTT.

The DNA of the CDR3 is TGTGCCAGCAGTGACGGACAGGAACCCTACAATGAGCAGTTCTTC. Protein: CASSDGQEPYNEQFF. The chain has TRBV6-1 and TRBJ2-1, with TRBD1 matching 7 bases. With 3 bases clipped from V and 2 bases from J, the junction kept 4 bases outside the gene matches. From germline, CDR1 is MNHNS and CDR2 SASEGT. This CDR3 is built from 15 residues.

This chain joins TRBV13 and TRBJ2-7; D remains ambiguous. The CDR3 is made up of 12 amino acids. Germline V lookup: CDR1 PRHDT, CDR2 FYEKMQ (reference sequence). V was cut by 5 bases and J by 1 base, with 6 bases left in between. CDR3 sequence: CASSRLSYEQYF. Here the CDR3 DNA reads TGTGCCAGCAGCCGACTTTCCTACGAGCAGTACTTC.

The chain joins TRBV18 to TRBJ2-5; the D gene is possibly TRBD1 (6 bases). Germline V gives CDR1 KGHSH, CDR2 LQKENI. Trimming shortened V by 9 bases and J by 4 bases, and 15 bases separated the two germline ends. CDR3 size: 13 residues. In DNA, the CDR3 is TGTGCCAGTCAAGCAGGGGTCGGAGAGACCCAGTACTTC. Protein: CASQAGVGETQYF. The full variable domain, rest sourced from reference TRBV18 and TRBJ2-5, is NAGVMQNPRHLVRRRGQEARLRCSPMKGHSHVYWYRQLPEEGLKFMVYLQKENIIDESGMPKERFSAEFPKEGPSILRIQQVVRGDSAAYFCASQAGVGETQYFGPGTRLLVL.

The chain has TRBV9 and TRBJ1-2; D possibly corresponds to TRBD1 (5 bases). Germline CDR1 is SGDLS and CDR2 is YYNGEE. The CDR3 is made up of 14 amino acids. V lost 3 bases to trimming and J lost 3 bases, with 12 bases between them. The CDR3 DNA is TGTGCCAGCAGCGCAGACAGTTGGGACTATGGCTACACCTTC. It is translated as CASSADSWDYGYTF.

The chain uses TRBV4-1 and TRBJ1-5, with D tentatively TRBD1 (5 bases). The CDR3 has 19 amino acids. V lost 0 bases, J lost 1 base, and 19 bases lay in between. Germline V lookup: CDR1 MGHRA, CDR2 YSYEKL. The CDR3 DNA is TGCGCCAGCAGCCAAGAAGTTGTGTGGCAGGGAGGGAGCAATCAGCCCCAGCATTTT. Translated: CASSQEVVWQGGSNQPQHF.

This sequence joins TRBV19 and TRBJ2-1, with 8 bases aligning to TRBD2. This CDR3 is built from 14 residues. CDR1 is LNHDA, CDR2 SQIVND, per germline (reference sequence). Trimming removed 5 bases from V and 5 bases from J; junction bases left unmatched: 5. The CDR3 DNA follows: TGTGCCAGTAGTCCCGGGGGGGTAAACAATGAGCAGTTCTTC. Protein sequence: CASSPGGVNNEQFF. Full variable domain (remainder filled in from reference TRBV19 and TRBJ2-1): DGGITQSPKYLFRKEGQNVTLSCEQNLNHDAMYWYRQDPGQGLRLIYYSQIVNDFQKGDIAEGYSVSREKKESFPLTVTSAQKNPTAFYLCASSPGGVNNEQFFGPGTRLTVL.

The rearrangement joins TRBV15 to TRBJ1-2; possible D gene TRBD1, 6 bases. Trimming cost V 0 bases and J 0 bases, with 11 bases left between them. The CDR3 covers 16 residues. CDR1 is LNHNV, CDR2 YYDKDF, per germline (reference sequence). The CDR3 coding sequence is TGTGCCACCAGCAGAGAGGGGGCTGGGACTAACTATGGCTACACCTTC. It encodes CATSREGAGTNYGYTF. Complete variable domain (other parts from reference TRBV15 and TRBJ1-2): DAMVIQNPRYQVTQFGKPVTLSCSQTLNHNVMYWYQQKSSQAPKLLFHYYDKDFNNEADTPDNFQSRRPNTSFCFLDIRSPGLGDTAMYLCATSREGAGTNYGYTFGSGTRLTVV.

The gene calls are TRBV28 and TRBJ2-7; 7 nucleotides line up with TRBD2. The ends lost 2 bases at V and 0 bases at J; junction bases unmatched: 1. The germline V gene has CDR1 MDHEN and CDR2 SYDVKM. CDR3 size: 14 residues. In DNA, the CDR3 is TGTGCCAGCAGTTTAACGGGAGGCTCCTACGAGCAGTACTTC. It yields the protein CASSLTGGSYEQYF.

The CDR3 nucleotides read TGTGCCAGTAGTATTTCAACTAGCGTTTCCTCCTACAATGAGCAGTTCTTC. The encoded protein is CASSISTSVSSYNEQFF. The chain recombines TRBV19 with TRBJ2-1; 7 bases fit TRBD2. Germline V CDR1 and CDR2: LNHDA, SQIVND (reference sequence). V was clipped by 3 bases and J by 0 bases; unmatched bases: 8. CDR3 length: 17 residues.

The chain uses TRBV27 and TRBJ2-3; TRBD2 aligns across 11 bases. The trim removed 5 bases at V and 3 bases at J, leaving 16 bases unmatched. CDR1 and CDR2 (germline): MNHEY, SMNVEV (reference sequence). The CDR3 totals 19 residues. CDR3 region: CASSPLVAGGGVGTDTQYF. In DNA form, the CDR3 reads TGTGCCAGCAGTCCACTCGTAGCGGGAGGGGGTGTGGGAACAGATACGCAGTATTTT.

The rearrangement joins TRBV27 to TRBJ2-3; 7 positions match TRBD2. With V trimmed by 3 bases and J by 6 bases, 3 bases remained unmatched. CDR3 size: 13 residues. From germline, CDR1 is MNHEY and CDR2 SMNVEV (reference sequence). CDR3: CASSFGGTDTQYF. CDR3 DNA sequence: TGTGCCAGCAGTTTCGGGGGGACGGATACGCAGTATTTT.